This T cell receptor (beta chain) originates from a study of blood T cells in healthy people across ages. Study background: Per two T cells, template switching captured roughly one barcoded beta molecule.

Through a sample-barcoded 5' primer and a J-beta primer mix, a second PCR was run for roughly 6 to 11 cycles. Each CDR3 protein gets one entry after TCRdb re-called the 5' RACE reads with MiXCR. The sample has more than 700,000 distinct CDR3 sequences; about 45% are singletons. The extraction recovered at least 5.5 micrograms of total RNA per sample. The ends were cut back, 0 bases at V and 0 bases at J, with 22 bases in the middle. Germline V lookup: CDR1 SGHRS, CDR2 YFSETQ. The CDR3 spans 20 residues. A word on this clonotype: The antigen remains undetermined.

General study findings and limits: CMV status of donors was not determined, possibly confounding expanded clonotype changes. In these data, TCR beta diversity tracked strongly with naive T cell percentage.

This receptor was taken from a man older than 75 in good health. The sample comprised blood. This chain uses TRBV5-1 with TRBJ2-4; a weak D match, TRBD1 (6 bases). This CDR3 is CASSLGGFRTDRLAKNIQYF. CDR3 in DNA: TGCGCCAGCAGCTTGGGGGGTTTTAGGACAGATCGACTAGCCAAAAACATTCAGTACTTC.